These T cell receptor beta chains were read from a single sample in a study of T cell responses to AZD1222 COVID-19 vaccine. The table came from immunoSEQ multiplex PCR; TCRdb's copy has only in-frame clones and leaves some out. The data hold some 150,000 clones, with 90% to 95% observed a single time. The input for sequencing was peripheral blood, taken on day 0 of MenACWY control vaccination. The origin of the receptors is an adult in good health. CDR3s include the opening cysteine and the closing phenylalanine or tryptophan. D genes are given only for firm matches. Clone size appears in some rows only: once, few, many, or a class for an expanded clone.

CDR3 length,J gene,clone size,D gene,V gene,CDR3 DNA,CDR3 protein
15,TRBJ1-6,-,-,TRBV11-2,TGTGCCAGCAGCCCTGCTCAGACGTCAGTCTCACCCCTCCACTTT,CASSPAQTSVSPLHF
15,TRBJ1-2,-,TRBD1,TRBV3-1/TRBV3-2,TGTGCCAGCAGCCAGACCGGGACAGGGGATTATGGCTACACCTTC,CASSQTGTGDYGYTF
14,TRBJ1-1,-,TRBD1,TRBV25-1,TGTGCCAGCAGTGAGACAGGGTGGAACACTGAAGCTTTCTTT,CASSETGWNTEAFF
14,TRBJ2-7,-,-,TRBV18,TGTGCCAGCTCACCCGGACAGCGTTCCTACGAGCAGTACTTC,CASSPGQRSYEQYF
12,TRBJ1-2,-,TRBD1,TRBV3-1/TRBV3-2,TGTGCCACCCGACAGGGGCCGGGGGGCTACACCTTC,CATRQGPGGYTF
14,TRBJ2-7,-,-,TRBV27,TGTGCCAGCAGTAGACCTGACCTAACCTACGAGCAGTACTTC,CASSRPDLTYEQYF
16,TRBJ2-4,-,-,TRBV20-1,TGCAGTGCTAGTATACAGGGCCTCCTAGCCAAAAACATTCAGTACTTC,CSASIQGLLAKNIQYF
16,TRBJ2-6,-,-,TRBV4-2,TGTGCCAGCAGCCAAGGACAGGTCTCTGGGGCCAACGTCCTGACTTTC,CASSQGQVSGANVLTF
16,TRBJ2-2,-,TRBD2,TRBV11-2,TGTGCCAGCAGCTTTCGGGGGGGCGCGAGCACCGGGGAGCTGTTTTTT,CASSFRGGASTGELFF
16,TRBJ1-3,few,-,TRBV21-1,TGTGCCAGCGACAGGGGTGTCCTTTCTCTGGGAAACACCATATATTTT,CASDRGVLSLGNTIYF
14,TRBJ1-2,-,TRBD1,TRBV19,TGTGCCAGTAGTACTGACAGGGGTGCCTATGGCTACACCTTC,CASSTDRGAYGYTF
16,TRBJ2-2,once,-,TRBV27,TGTGCCAGCCGCCGGGGTCCCCCTTCGAACACCGGGGAGCTGTTTTTT,CASRRGPPSNTGELFF
16,TRBJ1-2,once,-,TRBV6-2/TRBV6-3,TGTGCCAGCAGTGCAGCAAGGACCCGACGTAACTATGGCTACACCTTC,CASSAARTRRNYGYTF
14,TRBJ1-1,-,TRBD1,TRBV3-1/TRBV3-2,TGTGCCAGCAGCCGGACAGGGATCGGCACTGAAGCTTTCTTT,CASSRTGIGTEAFF
15,TRBJ2-2,-,TRBD1,TRBV19,TGTGCCAGTAGTGCCGGACAGGGGGGGACCGGGGAGCTGTTTTTT,CASSAGQGGTGELFF
17,TRBJ2-6,-,TRBD1,TRBV5-4,TGTGCCAGCAGCCTCCGGGACAGGGGTTCCGGGGCCAACGTCCTGACTTTC,CASSLRDRGSGANVLTF
16,TRBJ1-6,-,-,TRBV7-9,TGTGCCAGCAGCACCCTACTCACGGGGAGGAATTCACCCCTCCACTTT,CASSTLLTGRNSPLHF
15,TRBJ1-2,-,TRBD1,TRBV27,TGTGCCAGCAGTCCACGGACAGGGGCGGACTATGGCTACACCTTC,CASSPRTGADYGYTF
13,TRBJ1-2,-,TRBD1,TRBV5-1,TGCGCCAGCAGCCTGGGACAGAACTATGGCTACACCTTC,CASSLGQNYGYTF
14,TRBJ2-7,-,-,TRBV15,TGTGCCACCAGCAGAGATCGACGGGACTACGAGCAGTACTTC,CATSRDRRDYEQYF
15,TRBJ1-1,-,-,TRBV5-6,TGTGCCAGCAGCCCCTCCCCTGACATGAACACTGAAGCTTTCTTT,CASSPSPDMNTEAFF
13,TRBJ1-1,once,-,TRBV5-1,TGCGCCAGCAGCTTGGAGGGGACGGCTGAAGCTTTCTTT,CASSLEGTAEAFF
13,TRBJ1-1,-,-,TRBV10-1,TGCGCCAGCAGTGCTCATCTGAACACTGAAGCTTTCTTT,CASSAHLNTEAFF
15,TRBJ1-5,-,TRBD1,TRBV3-1/TRBV3-2,TGTGCCAGCAGCCATGGCGGGACAGGGAGTCAGCCCCAGCATTTT,CASSHGGTGSQPQHF
13,TRBJ2-7,-,-,TRBV6-2/TRBV6-3,TGTGCCAGCAGCCTCGACAGACCCTACGAGCAGTACTTC,CASSLDRPYEQYF
15,TRBJ2-5,-,TRBD2,TRBV27,TGTGCCAGCAGCCCCGGGACTACCTACCAAGAGACCCAGTACTTC,CASSPGTTYQETQYF
17,TRBJ1-2,-,-,TRBV7-6,TGTGCCAGCAGCTTCAGCCGGACGCAGGGGCGAGGCTATGGCTACACCTTC,CASSFSRTQGRGYGYTF
15,TRBJ2-1,-,TRBD2,TRBV5-1,TGCGCCAGCAGACCAGCGGGAGGGTCGCACGTTGAGCAGTTCTTC,CASRPAGGSHVEQFF
15,TRBJ1-4,-,-,TRBV5-6,TGTGCCAGCAGCTTGCGAACAGGGAGTCATGAAAAACTGTTTTTT,CASSLRTGSHEKLFF
14,TRBJ1-2,-,TRBD1,TRBV29-1,TGCAGCGCCGCCGGGACAGACTCTAACTATGGCTACACCTTC,CSAAGTDSNYGYTF
14,TRBJ1-2,-,-,TRBV19,TGTGCCAGTGCGGGCCCTCAGGGAGTTCATGGCTACACCTTC,CASAGPQGVHGYTF
15,TRBJ1-2,-,-,TRBV14,TGTGCCAGCAGCCCCTTTAAGTTATCCTCTTACGGCTACACCTTC,CASSPFKLSSYGYTF
14,TRBJ2-1,-,TRBD1,TRBV10-3,TGTGCCATCAGGGCACAGGGGTCCTACAATGAGCAGTTCTTC,CAIRAQGSYNEQFF
17,TRBJ2-1,few,TRBD2,TRBV7-2,TGTGCCAGCAGCCCGCGCTCGGGACTAACGATTTACAATGAGCAGTTCTTC,CASSPRSGLTIYNEQFF
16,TRBJ1-2,-,-,TRBV4-1,TGCGCCAGCAGCCAAGGGATGGGGGGCCCTAACTATGGCTACACCTTC,CASSQGMGGPNYGYTF
13,TRBJ2-7,-,-,TRBV5-4,TGTGCCAGCAGCTTGGGACAGGTCTACGAGCAGTACTTC,CASSLGQVYEQYF
15,TRBJ2-2,-,TRBD2,TRBV7-7,TGTGCTATGTCTAGCGGGGGAGCGAACACCGGGGAGCTGTTTTTT,CAMSSGGANTGELFF
14,TRBJ1-2,-,TRBD1,TRBV7-3,TGTGCCAGCACAACAGGGGCGGGGGACTATGGCTACACCTTC,CASTTGAGDYGYTF
14,TRBJ1-2,-,-,TRBV9,TGTGCCAGCAGCGGTTTTTCCCCCCGGGATGGCTACACCTTC,CASSGFSPRDGYTF
13,TRBJ2-2,-,-,TRBV2,TGTGCCACTACCGGACAGTACACCGGGGAGCTGTTTTTT,CATTGQYTGELFF
15,TRBJ2-7,-,TRBD1,TRBV7-3,TGTGCCAGCAGCTTAAAGGACAGGGCTGGCTACGAGCAGTACTTC,CASSLKDRAGYEQYF
16,TRBJ1-3,once,-,TRBV6-6,TGTGCCAGCAGTTACTCGTTAACAAGCTCTGGAAACACCATATATTTT,CASSYSLTSSGNTIYF
17,TRBJ1-2,-,TRBD1,TRBV5-4,TGTGCCAGCAACGCCCGGGACAGGAGATCTCCTCTTTATGGCTACACCTTC,CASNARDRRSPLYGYTF
14,TRBJ2-4,-,-,TRBV19,TGTGCCAGGCCGTCCTGGACAGCCAAAAACATTCAGTACTTC,CARPSWTAKNIQYF
13,TRBJ2-7,once,-,TRBV2,TGTGCCAGCAGACAGGGCCCTGCGTACGAGCAGTACTTC,CASRQGPAYEQYF
16,TRBJ2-1,-,TRBD2,TRBV28,TGTGCCAGCACCATTAGCGGGTCGACTTCCTACAATGAGCAGTTCTTC,CASTISGSTSYNEQFF
16,TRBJ2-1,-,-,TRBV24-1,TGTGCCACCAGCCTGTCGGGGGGCCAGTCCTACAATGAGCAGTTCTTC,CATSLSGGQSYNEQFF
18,TRBJ1-2,-,TRBD1,TRBV7-9,TGTGCCAGCAGCCACCCCCAGGGACAGATACATCCTAACTATGGCTACACCTTC,CASSHPQGQIHPNYGYTF
15,TRBJ2-7,-,TRBD1,TRBV5-1,TGCGCCAGCAGCTTGGGACAGGGGATCTCCTACGAGCAGTACTTC,CASSLGQGISYEQYF
15,TRBJ1-4,-,TRBD1,TRBV7-9,TGTGCCAGCAGCGGGACAGGGGGCATTGATGAAAAACTGTTTTTT,CASSGTGGIDEKLFF
14,TRBJ1-6,-,-,TRBV4-2,TGTGCCAGCAGCCAGGATCCAGAGAATTCACCCCTCCACTTT,CASSQDPENSPLHF
15,TRBJ1-1,-,TRBD1,TRBV10-3,TGTGCCATCAGTGGAGGACAGGGATTGAACACTGAAGCTTTCTTT,CAISGGQGLNTEAFF
15,TRBJ1-1,-,-,TRBV18,TGTGCCAGCTCACCAGGAGGAGGGTGGGGCACTGAAGCTTTCTTT,CASSPGGGWGTEAFF
17,TRBJ1-1,-,TRBD1,TRBV14,TGTGCCAGCAGCCCCCCTCCCGGGGACAGGGGGAACACTGAAGCTTTCTTT,CASSPPPGDRGNTEAFF
10,TRBJ1-2,once,-,TRBV28,TGTGCCAGTGGGAGCTATGGCTACACCTTC,CASGSYGYTF
13,TRBJ1-1,-,-,TRBV7-9,TGTGCCAGCAGCTTTACCGGGGGGACTGAAGCTTTCTTT,CASSFTGGTEAFF
16,TRBJ1-5,-,TRBD1,TRBV6-5,TGTGCCAGCAGTTCCCCAGGGGGCGCAAGCAATCAGCCCCAGCATTTT,CASSSPGGASNQPQHF
15,TRBJ1-4,-,-,TRBV5-4,TGTGCCAGCAGCTTTCATGGGGCGGGGAATGAAAAACTGTTTTTT,CASSFHGAGNEKLFF
11,TRBJ1-1,once,TRBD1,TRBV3-1/TRBV3-2,TGTGCCACTGGACAGGTCTCTGAAGCTTTCTTT,CATGQVSEAFF
13,TRBJ2-5,-,TRBD1,TRBV25-1,TGTGCCAGCAGTGAAGGGGACAGAGGGACCCAGTACTTC,CASSEGDRGTQYF